Each of the 31 T cell receptor beta chains below was sequenced from the same sample in a study of shared clonotypes between healthy human individuals (dated by TCRdb to 2020 to 2022). Preparation of the library involved the immunoSEQ multiplex PCR assay. TCRdb stores this immuneACCESS table with in-frame sequences only. Part of the clones is absent; in the studies checked, under half of the shortfall reflects unresolved V genes, and no reason is known for the rest. The sample table holds about 1 million clones, of which roughly 74% were seen once. Clones ranked in the top ten supply more than 0.45% of the sample. The specimen was memory CD4+ T cells from PBMCs. Reading the label with the study, this specimen's cell subset or site is: CD45RA-negative fraction. These receptors all come from a man aged 18 to 29 in good health. Some clones in this sample may be carry-over from other donors' samples.

The chain carries TRBV2 and TRBJ2-1; D gene uncertain. Trimming left V 1 base short and J 4 bases short, with 5 bases between. The CDR3 runs 13 residues. The germline CDR1 and CDR2 sequences are SNHLY and FYNNEI. DNA for the CDR3: TGTGCCAGCAGTGAAGAAGGGTACAATGAGCAGTTCTTC. This encodes CASSEEGYNEQFF.

As concerns this clone: Other DNA sequences from this sample encode an identical CDR3 as well. The chain carries TRBV5-1 and TRBJ2-6; no clear D. V lost 0 bases and J 3 bases, leaving 4 bases between the germline ends. CDR1 SGHRS and CDR2 YFSETQ come from the germline V gene. This CDR3 has 14 amino acids. The CDR3 here is CASSLASGANVLTF. CDR3 in DNA: TGCGCCAGCAGCTTGGCGAGTGGGGCCAACGTCCTGACTTTC.

This chain links TRBV2 with TRBJ2-1; 11 bases are a match to TRBD2. V trimming: 10 bases; J trimming: 3 bases; junction bases outside the gene matches: 8. This CDR3 has 15 residues. Germline assignment: CDR1 SNHLY and CDR2 FYNNEI. The CDR3, as DNA: TGTGCCACTAAAAATGGGACTAGCGGCTACAATGAGCAGTTCTTC. Amino acids: CATKNGTSGYNEQFF.

CDR3 DNA: TGTGCCAGCAGCTCGACAGACACACAAGAGACCCAGTACTTC. It is translated as CASSSTDTQETQYF. The rearrangement links TRBV7-8 to TRBJ2-5, with D perhaps matching TRBD1 (5 bases). Germline loops: CDR1 SGHVS, CDR2 FQNEAQ. Trimming stripped 4 bases from V and 2 bases from J, with 11 bases between. The CDR3 runs to 14 residues.

On this clone itself: At one end the junction does not follow the germline gene, possibly because of a read error. This chain joins TRBV30 and TRBJ2-3; D is uncertain. CDR1 GTSNPN and CDR2 SVGIG come from the germline V gene (reference sequence). The CDR3 is made up of 13 amino acids. The CDR3 nucleotides read TGTGCCTGGGAGATACATGGCACGGATACGCAGTATTTT. Translation gives CAWEIHGTDTQYF.

Concerning this clone: The sample contains more than one DNA sequence encoding this CDR3. V is TRBV6-5 and J is TRBJ2-7; 9 bases match TRBD2. CDR3 length: 15 amino acids. The V gene's germline CDR1 is MNHEY and CDR2 SVGAGI. Germline trimming cut 0 bases from V and 4 bases from J; bases unmatched to any gene: 4. The CDR3: CASSYSPSGNYEQYF. The CDR3 nucleotides are TGTGCCAGCAGTTACTCGCCTAGCGGGAATTACGAGCAGTACTTC.

The chain uses TRBV13 and TRBJ2-3; the match to TRBD2 covers 8 bases. The CDR3 has 18 residues. CDR1 and CDR2 from the germline V gene are PRHDT and FYEKMQ (reference sequence). V shed 2 bases and J 3 bases; nucleotides not matched to a gene: 13. The CDR3: CASSLKGREGQGTDTQYF. The DNA of the CDR3 is TGTGCCAGCAGCTTAAAAGGACGGGAGGGCCAGGGTACAGATACGCAGTATTTT. Combining the CDR3 with reference TRBV13 and TRBJ2-3 gives the whole variable domain AAGVIQSPRHLIKEKRETATLKCYPIPRHDTVYWYQQGPGQDPQFLISFYEKMQSDKGSIPDRFSAQQFSDYHSELNMSSLELGDSALYFCASSLKGREGQGTDTQYFGPGTRLTVL.

V usage is TRBV6-5 and J usage is TRBJ1-5; 9 bases fit TRBD1. J gave up 7 bases and V 4 bases, and 5 bases lay outside the gene matches. The CDR3 runs 14 residues. Germline assignment: CDR1 MNHEY and CDR2 SVGAGI. This CDR3 is CASSSTGGEQPQHF. Written as DNA, the CDR3 is TGTGCCAGCAGTTCAACAGGGGGCGAGCAGCCCCAGCATTTT.

In this sample, this clone turned up once. The rearrangement links TRBV7-6 to TRBJ2-7; 7 positions match TRBD1. Germline V gives CDR1 SGHVS, CDR2 FNYEAQ. Trimming took 5 bases from V and 0 from J; bases not matched to a gene: 4. The CDR3 contains 14 residues. CDR3 amino acids: CASSLRDSSYEQYF. The CDR3 bases are TGTGCCAGCAGCCTGAGGGACAGCTCCTACGAGCAGTACTTC.

The chain carries TRBV5-1 and TRBJ2-2, with TRBD1 matching 9 bases. Germline V gene sequence: CDR1 SGHRS, CDR2 YFSETQ. The CDR3 is 15 amino acids. V gave up 0 bases and J gave up 7 bases; unmatched junction bases: 4. CDR3 in DNA: TGCGCCAGCAGCTTGGCAAGGACAGGGGACGGGGAGCTGTTTTTT. It translates to CASSLARTGDGELFF. Full variable domain (outside the CDR3, taken from reference TRBV5-1 and TRBJ2-2): KAGVTQTPRYLIKTRGQQVTLSCSPISGHRSVSWYQQTPGQGLQFLFEYFSETQRNKGNFPGRFSGRQFSNSRSEMNVSTLELGDSALYLCASSLARTGDGELFFGEGSRLTVL.

The gene calls are TRBV11-3 and TRBJ2-7; TRBD2 might be the D (5 bases). V was shortened by 3 bases and J by 6 bases, with 9 bases between the two germline ends. The CDR3 is made up of 12 amino acids. Germline lookup yields CDR1 SGHNT and CDR2 YENEEA. The CDR3, as DNA: TGTGCCAGCAGCTTTTCGGGGTTCGAGCAGTACTTC. Residues: CASSFSGFEQYF.

V is TRBV18 and J is TRBJ2-7; 11 bases map to TRBD2. The V segment lost 4 bases and the J segment 4 bases; nucleotides outside the gene matches: 9. The CDR3 sequence is 16 residues long. In germline, CDR1 is KGHSH, CDR2 LQKENI. DNA for the CDR3: TGTGCCAGCTCACAAGCCGGACTAGCGGGCGGTTACGAGCAGTACTTC. This sequence encodes CASSQAGLAGGYEQYF.

The chain joins TRBV2 to TRBJ1-5; no definite D call. The CDR3 is 15 residues long. Trimming pared 1 base from V and 5 bases from J, leaving 12 bases between. The germline CDR1 and CDR2 sequences are SNHLY and FYNNEI. CDR3 amino acids: CASSEVVVKHQPQHF. CDR3 coding DNA: TGTGCCAGCAGTGAAGTAGTGGTAAAGCATCAGCCCCAGCATTTT. Supplemented by reference TRBV2 and TRBJ1-5, the full variable domain reads EPEVTQTPSHQVTQMGQEVILRCVPISNHLYFYWYRQILGQKVEFLVSFYNNEISEKSEIFDDQFSVERPDGSNFTLKIRSTKLEDSAMYFCASSEVVVKHQPQHFGDGTRLSIL.

Note on this clone: At one boundary the junction diverges from the germline segment, which might be a read error. The gene calls are TRBV28 and TRBJ2-5; D remains unclear. CDR3 length equals 14 residues. The germline V gene encodes CDR1 MDHEN and CDR2 SYDVKM. CDR3 loop: CASSLGPAQEAQYF. The CDR3 DNA reads as TGTGCCAGCAGTTTAGGTCCCGCCCAAGAGGCCCAGTACTTC.

The V gene is TRBV5-1, the J gene TRBJ1-1; 7 nucleotides agree with TRBD1. Germline V lookup: CDR1 SGHRS, CDR2 YFSETQ. The CDR3 totals 15 residues. J was trimmed by 1 base and V by 3 bases; bases with no gene match: 6. CDR3 bases: TGCGCCAGCAGCTCCAGGGGGGTCGGGAACACTGAAGCTTTCTTT. This translates into CASSSRGVGNTEAFF.

This rearrangement joins TRBV2 to TRBJ2-5; D unclear. The CDR3 has 13 residues. Per germline, CDR1 SNHLY and CDR2 FYNNEI. The V end lost 2 bases, the J end lost 5 bases, and 9 bases lay between the germline ends. CDR3 loop: CASSEYEKETQYF. The CDR3 DNA sequence: TGTGCCAGCAGTGAATACGAGAAGGAGACCCAGTACTTC.

The chain carries TRBV30 and TRBJ1-1; D gene ambiguous. The germline gives CDR1 GTSNPN, CDR2 SVGIG (reference sequence). Trimming shortened V by 2 bases and J by 0 bases, and 7 bases separated the two germline ends. The CDR3 is made up of 13 amino acids. The CDR3 sequence: CAWSLNMNTEAFF. For the CDR3, the DNA is TGTGCCTGGAGTTTAAACATGAACACTGAAGCTTTCTTT.

V usage is TRBV25-1 and J usage is TRBJ2-2, with D possibly TRBD2 on 6 matching bases. Germline V CDR1 and CDR2: MGHDK, SYGVNS. The CDR3 length is 15 residues. Trimming took 0 bases from V and 8 from J, leaving 13 bases between them. The DNA of the CDR3 is TGTGCCAGCAGTGAATATAGCGGCCCAGGGGGGGAGCTGTTTTTT. Amino acid sequence: CASSEYSGPGGELFF.

This chain joins TRBV30 and TRBJ2-3, with 14 bases fitting TRBD2. This CDR3 comprises 16 residues. Per the germline V gene, CDR1 is GTSNPN and CDR2 is SVGIG (reference sequence). Trimming took 2 bases from V and 5 from J; bases not matched to a gene: 6. CDR3 residues: CAWSSGLAGAGDTQYF. The CDR3 region has the DNA TGTGCCTGGAGTTCGGGACTAGCGGGAGCAGGAGATACGCAGTATTTT.

The chain is built from TRBV6-6 and TRBJ2-1; possible D gene TRBD2, 5 bases. V was cut by 2 bases and J by 5 bases, with 7 bases left in between. The CDR3 is made up of 13 amino acids. Germline lookup yields CDR1 MNHNY and CDR2 SVGAGI (reference sequence). CDR3 residues: CASSYASHNEQFF. In nucleotides, the CDR3 is TGTGCCAGCAGTTACGCTAGCCACAATGAGCAGTTCTTC.

The rearrangement uses TRBV7-2 and TRBJ2-1, with D unresolved. There are 11 residues in the CDR3. V was cut by 5 bases and J by 9 bases, with 8 bases left in between. CDR1 is SGHTA, CDR2 FQGNSA, per germline. The CDR3 spells CASSPAVEQFF. The CDR3, as DNA: TGTGCCAGCAGCCCCGCGGTTGAGCAGTTCTTC.

The chain joins TRBV28 to TRBJ1-2, with D possibly being TRBD1 (6 bases). The CDR3 sequence is 15 residues long. Trimming took off 4 bases at V and 4 bases at J, with 16 bases between the two ends. Germline V gives CDR1 MDHEN, CDR2 SYDVKM. DNA of the CDR3: TGTGCCAGCAGTTATGACAGGTTAGGAGGCTATGGCTACACCTTC. It translates to CASSYDRLGGYGYTF.

Only a few counts were recorded for this clone. The J gene is TRBJ2-7, the V gene TRBV20-1; D is undetermined. V shed 7 bases and J shed 0 bases, with 7 bases lying between them. This CDR3 region has 11 residues. The germline CDR1 and CDR2 sequences are DFQATT and SNEGSKA (reference sequence). CDR3 bases: TGCAGTGTCGCGAGCTCCTACGAGCAGTACTTC. Amino acid sequence: CSVASSYEQYF.

This chain joins TRBV18 and TRBJ2-7, with TRBD2 as a possible D gene (5 bases). This CDR3 region has 14 residues. V was cut by 5 bases and J by 3 bases, with 14 bases left in between. Germline V gene data show CDR1 as KGHSH and CDR2 as LQKENI. CDR3 sequence reads: CASSGGRDYYEQYF. CDR3 DNA: TGTGCCAGCTCAGGAGGCCGAGATTACTACGAGCAGTACTTC. The whole variable domain, filled in from reference TRBV18 and TRBJ2-7, reads NAGVMQNPRHLVRRRGQEARLRCSPMKGHSHVYWYRQLPEEGLKFMVYLQKENIIDESGMPKERFSAEFPKEGPSILRIQQVVRGDSAAYFCASSGGRDYYEQYFGPGTRLTVT.

J is TRBJ1-3 and V is TRBV18; D gene ambiguous. Between the trimmed V and J ends, which lost 0 bases and 0 bases, there was a span of 3 bases. Germline assignment: CDR1 KGHSH and CDR2 LQKENI. This CDR3 comprises 14 residues. CDR3 region: CASSPPDSGNTIYF. For the CDR3, the DNA is TGTGCCAGCTCACCACCCGACTCTGGAAACACCATATATTTT.

Notes on this clone: The same CDR3 can be traced to other DNA sequences in this sample. The chain combines TRBV15 with TRBJ2-7; possible D gene TRBD1, 5 bases. Germline V CDR1 and CDR2: LNHNV, YYDKDF (reference sequence). Trimming took 0 bases from V and 3 from J, leaving 6 bases between them. CDR3 length: 13 amino acids. The DNA of the CDR3 is TGTGCCACCAGCAGAGACAGGGTCTACGAGCAGTACTTC. As protein: CATSRDRVYEQYF.

The chain combines TRBV5-1 with TRBJ1-5, with D hard to call. This CDR3 has 17 amino acids. The V gene's germline CDR1 is SGHRS and CDR2 YFSETQ. V dropped 4 bases and J dropped 0 bases, with 17 bases sitting between them. The CDR3 nucleotides are TGCGCCAGCAGCCCAAATCCACAGCCAGATAGCAATCAGCCCCAGCATTTT. Translated, it gives CASSPNPQPDSNQPQHF.

In regard to this clone: Other DNA sequences in this sample translate to the same CDR3. The rearrangement links TRBV20-1 to TRBJ2-1; D remains ambiguous. Germline loops: CDR1 DFQATT, CDR2 SNEGSKA (reference sequence). This CDR3 is built from 11 residues. Deletions cut 6 bases from V and 3 bases from J, with 6 bases between. The CDR3 loop reads CSAGRYNEQFF. CDR3 bases: TGCAGTGCCGGACGCTACAATGAGCAGTTCTTC.

The rearrangement links TRBV5-1 to TRBJ2-1, with D possibly TRBD2 on 5 matching bases. Trimming took 4 bases from V and 6 from J, leaving 20 bases between them. The germline gives CDR1 SGHRS, CDR2 YFSETQ. The length of the CDR3 is 16 residues. The CDR3, as DNA: TGCGCCAGCAGCCCGTCGGCACGAGGGAGTGGCAATGAGCAGTTCTTC. This codes for CASSPSARGSGNEQFF.

CDR3 protein: CATNLGPDTQYF. CDR3 nucleotides: TGTGCCACCAACCTGGGCCCGGATACGCAGTATTTT. The chain recombines TRBV28 with TRBJ2-3; D unresolved. Germline V gene data show CDR1 as MDHEN and CDR2 as SYDVKM. Trimming left V 10 bases short and J 6 bases short, with 14 bases between. The CDR3 runs to 12 residues.

In its sample, this clone was seen once. CDR3 in amino acids: CASSLRFRGSGNTIYF. CDR3 sequence (DNA): TGTGCCAGCAGCTTACGGTTCAGGGGCTCTGGAAACACCATATATTTT. The chain joins TRBV11-2 to TRBJ1-3, with TRBD1 as a possible D gene (6 bases). V shed 2 bases and J shed 0 bases, with 11 bases lying between them. Germline CDR1 reads SGHAT; CDR2 reads FQNNGV. The length of the CDR3 is 16 residues.